What follows is one T cell receptor beta chain and its context. What it recognizes is unknown. TCRdb's copy holds only in-frame clones and misses some; the assay was immunoSEQ multiplex PCR. The repertoire has 14,000 to 15,000 clones, 55% to 80% of them found once; the top ten carry 46%. The germline gives CDR1 MDHEN, CDR2 SYDVKM. This CDR3 is built from 12 residues. Trimming cost V 7 bases and J 14 bases, with 15 bases left between them. This sample was included in a study of radiotherapy plus CTLA-4 blockade in lung cancer. Study background: Objective responses were seen in around 17% of patients, disease control in more than 30%.

Study findings and constraints: Expansion in blood of tumor-derived TCR clones was seen after radiotherapy plus ipilimumab.

This chain connects TRBV28 to TRBJ1-6, with D unresolved. This TCR derives from a human donor with non-small cell lung cancer whose response to radiotherapy plus ipilimumab could not be evaluated. This specimen was peripheral blood, taken from a patient treated with radiotherapy plus ipilimumab. Here the CDR3 DNA reads TGTGCCAGCACTTCGCTCGGTTTGGCCCTCCACTTT. This translates into CASTSLGLALHF.